The 30 T cell receptor beta chains listed next were all sequenced from one sample in a study of blood T cells in healthy people across ages. Using a J-beta primer mix together with a sample-barcoded 5' primer, a second PCR was run for about 7 to 12 cycles. TCRdb used MiXCR to reprocess the 5' RACE reads, holding one entry per CDR3 protein. The top ten hold around 10% of the sample, which has about 1.6 million distinct CDR3 sequences, about 35% seen once. The specimen was blood. These receptors originate from a woman under 40 in good health.

The rearrangement joins TRBV9 to TRBJ2-3; perhaps D is TRBD1 or TRBD2 (5 bases each). V was shortened by 4 bases and J by 1 base, with 13 bases between the two germline ends. The CDR3 sequence is 15 residues long. Germline loops: CDR1 SGDLS, CDR2 YYNGEE. DNA for the CDR3: TGTGCCAGCAGCCCGTTCGGGACGGGCACAGATACGCAGTATTTT. It codes for CASSPFGTGTDTQYF.

Comment on this clonotype: A much larger clone sits a single nucleotide away, making a read error possible. This chain joins TRBV6-2 or TRBV6-3 and TRBJ2-1; the D gene is possibly TRBD2 (5 bases). Germline-derived CDR1 and CDR2 are MNHEY and SVGEGT. The CDR3 runs to 14 residues. The CDR3 coding sequence is TGTGCCAGCTCAGGTAGCGTGTCCTACATTGAGCAGTTCTTC. Its translation: CASSGSVSYIEQFF.

This clonotype was seen repeatedly, ten times or more. The CDR3 bases are TGTGCCAGCAGCTTGGACCTTTTGGGACAGGGCTACGAGCAGTACTTC. Residues: CASSLDLLGQGYEQYF. The genes are TRBV7-2 and TRBJ2-7; 9 bases align to TRBD1. Germline-derived CDR1 and CDR2 are SGHTA and FQGNSA. Trimming cost V 3 bases and J 3 bases; bases outside gene matches: 9. The CDR3 length is 16 residues.

This clonotype was seen a few times. As DNA, the CDR3 is TGTGCCAGCAGCTTGCCCCCCAGGGACAGCCTGGTAGATACGCAGTATTTT. Translated: CASSLPPRDSLVDTQYF. J is TRBJ2-3 and V is TRBV5-5, with TRBD1 identical over 7 bases. The CDR3 runs to 17 residues. In germline, CDR1 is SGHKS, CDR2 YYEKEE (reference sequence). Trimming at V came to 1 base and at J to 5 bases, leaving 13 bases not matched to a gene.

This clonotype was seen a handful of times. The chain uses TRBV20-1 and TRBJ2-7, with 7 bases matching TRBD2. V gave up 6 bases and J gave up 5 bases; unmatched junction bases: 4. This CDR3 is 11 amino acids long. In germline, CDR1 is DFQATT, CDR2 SNEGSKA (reference sequence). The CDR3 spells CSAAGLHEQYF. The CDR3 nucleotides read TGCAGTGCAGCGGGACTCCACGAGCAGTACTTC.

This clonotype was seen more than once but under ten times. This chain connects TRBV7-2 to TRBJ2-3, with a possible D match to TRBD1 (6 bases). The V gene's germline CDR1 is SGHTA and CDR2 FQGNSA. V lost 2 bases, J lost 5 bases, and 11 bases lay in between. CDR3 length: 14 amino acids. CDR3 sequence: CASSLTGPGDTQYF. CDR3 DNA: TGTGCCAGCAGCTTAACAGGGCCTGGAGATACGCAGTATTTT.

Note on this clonotype: This sequence may be a read error, since a much larger clone differs from it by one base. CDR3 nucleotide sequence: TGCAGCGTCTTGACAGGGGTGGAGACCCGGTACTTC. This encodes CSVLTGVETRYF. The chain couples TRBV29-1 to TRBJ2-5; 8 bases match TRBD1. Germline V gene data show CDR1 as SQVTM and CDR2 as ANQGSEA. This CDR3 is built from 12 residues.

The chain carries TRBV5-4 and TRBJ2-5; a possible D gene is TRBD2 (6 bases). The CDR3 loop spans 14 amino acids. Germline CDR1 is SGHNT and CDR2 is YYREEE (reference sequence). Trimming took off 4 bases at V and 4 bases at J, with 14 bases between the two ends. CDR3 sequence: CASSKRRDGETQYF. The CDR3 DNA reads as TGTGCCAGCAGCAAGCGGCGGGATGGAGAGACCCAGTACTTC.

The chain's CDR3 is CASSLEAGVEQYF. The CDR3 coding sequence is TGTGCCAGCAGCTTAGAGGCAGGGGTCGAGCAGTACTTC. V gene TRBV7-9 combines with J gene TRBJ2-7; a possible D gene is TRBD1 (6 bases). Germline-derived CDR1 and CDR2 are SEHNR and FQNEAQ (reference sequence). V gave up 1 base and J gave up 6 bases, with 10 bases separating them. This CDR3 has 13 amino acids.

There are a few counts of this clonotype. The chain is built from TRBV20-1 and TRBJ2-3; the D gene is possibly TRBD1 (5 bases). Germline V gives CDR1 DFQATT, CDR2 SNEGSKA (reference sequence). V was pared by 3 bases and J by 0 bases, with 10 bases between. The CDR3 is 14 amino acids. The CDR3 sequence is CSASRRQSTDTQYF. The CDR3 nucleotides are TGCAGTGCTAGTAGGCGACAGAGCACAGATACGCAGTATTTT.

The chain joins TRBV12-3 or TRBV12-4 to TRBJ1-2, with TRBD1 identical over 11 bases. The CDR3 is 14 amino acids. J gave up 10 bases and V 0 bases, and 4 bases lay outside the gene matches. For the CDR3, the DNA is TGTGCCAGCAGTTTAGCTAGGACAGGGGGCGCCTACACCTTC. This gives the protein CASSLARTGGAYTF.

This clonotype was recorded at least ten times. The V gene is TRBV5-1, the J gene TRBJ1-5; the D gene is possibly TRBD1 (6 bases). The CDR3 runs to 15 residues. CDR1 SGHRS and CDR2 YFSETQ come from the germline V gene. The V end was cut by 0 bases, the J end by 0 bases, with 7 bases between. Here the CDR3 DNA reads TGCGCCAGCAGCTTGGAGGGGGGTAGCAATCAGCCCCAGCATTTT. Amino acids: CASSLEGGSNQPQHF.

This clonotype was seen a handful of times. The chain is built from TRBV20-1 and TRBJ2-5; TRBD2 is a possible D gene (6 bases). The CDR3 is made up of 15 amino acids. Trimming removed 1 base at V and 3 bases at J, with 15 bases between. The V gene's germline CDR1 is DFQATT and CDR2 SNEGSKA (reference sequence). The CDR3 sequence is CSARGDSGDEETQYF. Here the CDR3 DNA reads TGCAGTGCTAGAGGAGATAGCGGCGATGAAGAGACCCAGTACTTC.

V and J are TRBV5-1 and TRBJ2-1; 8 nucleotides line up with TRBD2. From germline, CDR1 is SGHRS and CDR2 YFSETQ. J gave up 9 bases and V 1 base, and 15 bases lay outside the gene matches. This CDR3 is 17 amino acids long. The CDR3 spells CASSLSQPGGSGAEQFF. CDR3 nucleotides: TGCGCCAGCAGCTTGAGTCAACCGGGGGGGTCGGGTGCTGAGCAGTTCTTC.

The chain links TRBV10-3 to TRBJ2-1, with D perhaps TRBD2 (6 bases). Per germline, CDR1 ENHRY and CDR2 SYGVKD. The ends were cut back, 0 bases at V and 4 bases at J, with 13 bases in the middle. This CDR3 region has 16 residues. The CDR3 is CAISESGGGPYNEQFF. The CDR3 DNA is TGTGCCATCAGTGAGTCCGGGGGTGGACCTTACAATGAGCAGTTCTTC.

This clonotype showed up just a few times. This sequence joins TRBV6-5 and TRBJ2-6, with 9 bases identical to TRBD1. V shed 10 bases and J 1 base; nucleotides not matched to a gene: 5. There are 15 residues in the CDR3. Germline CDR1 is MNHEY and CDR2 is SVGAGI. The CDR3 here is CATGTGPSGANVLTF. The CDR3 DNA follows: TGTGCCACCGGGACAGGGCCGTCTGGGGCCAACGTCCTGACTTTC.

This clonotype was counted a single time. The chain is built from TRBV12-3 or TRBV12-4 and TRBJ2-3; 10 nucleotides match TRBD1. This CDR3 is 15 amino acids long. Unmatched junction bases numbered 8, after V lost 6 bases and J lost 5 bases. CDR3 residues: CASRVTGGGVDTQYF. CDR3 DNA: TGTGCCAGCAGGGTGACAGGGGGCGGGGTAGATACGCAGTATTTT.

This chain joins TRBV20-1 and TRBJ2-3, with 13 bases aligning to TRBD2. CDR1 and CDR2 from the germline V gene are DFQATT and SNEGSKA (reference sequence). V trimming: 6 bases; J trimming: 1 base; junction bases outside the gene matches: 4. The CDR3 is 15 amino acids. CDR3 in DNA: TGCAGTGCCACCACTAGCGGGGGGGGCACAGATACGCAGTATTTT. The encoded protein is CSATTSGGGTDTQYF.

Regarding this clonotype: Just one base apart from a much larger clone, this may be a read error. This chain links TRBV4-2 with TRBJ1-2; 8 bases align to TRBD1. The junction had 7 bases not matched to a gene; V was cut back by 3 bases and J by 4 bases. The CDR3 totals 15 residues. CDR1 and CDR2 (germline): LGHNA, YNFKEQ. CDR3 in DNA: TGTGCCAGCAGCCAGAATGTGGGACAGGTCTATGGCTACACCTTC. Translation: CASSQNVGQVYGYTF.

The chain couples TRBV12-3 or TRBV12-4 to TRBJ2-5; 10 nucleotides align to TRBD1. The assigned J gene may be wrong: the sequence end matches TRBJ2-3 better. The CDR3 has 12 residues. CDR3 amino acids: CASSRTGGTQYF. CDR3 coding DNA: TGTGCCAGCAGTCGGACAGGGGGTACGCAGTATTTT.

This clonotype was found a few times. The rearrangement links TRBV4-1 to TRBJ1-2, with TRBD1 identical over 11 bases. The CDR3 is made up of 15 amino acids. V shed 0 bases and J 6 bases; nucleotides not matched to a gene: 3. Germline values: CDR1 MGHRA, CDR2 YSYEKL. CDR3 nucleotide sequence: TGCGCCAGCAGCCAAGATAGGACAGGGGGCCATGGCTACACCTTC. This sequence encodes CASSQDRTGGHGYTF.

This clonotype was seen only a few times. This chain links TRBV12-3 or TRBV12-4 with TRBJ2-5, with D perhaps matching TRBD1 (6 bases). Deletions cut 5 bases from V and 1 base from J, with 17 bases between. CDR3 length: 16 residues. The CDR3 nucleotides are TGTGCCAGCAGTCCCCCTAACAGGGATCTCCAAGAGACCCAGTACTTC. It yields the protein CASSPPNRDLQETQYF.

This clonotype has more than one count but fewer than ten. The chain carries TRBV3-1 and TRBJ1-2; D not certain. Germline V gives CDR1 LGHDT, CDR2 YNNKEL (reference sequence). V shed 0 bases and J shed 8 bases, with 7 bases lying between them. The CDR3 extends over 12 amino acids. This CDR3 is CASSQEDGGYTF. CDR3 in DNA: TGTGCCAGCAGCCAAGAGGACGGAGGCTACACCTTC.

This clonotype was counted a few times. V gene TRBV20-1 combines with J gene TRBJ2-3; no firm D call. V shed 5 bases and J shed 0 bases, with 12 bases lying between them. This CDR3 contains 14 residues. CDR1 is DFQATT, CDR2 SNEGSKA, per germline (reference sequence). CDR3 protein: CSAQLAASTDTQYF. In nucleotides, the CDR3 is TGCAGTGCTCAGTTAGCCGCTAGCACAGATACGCAGTATTTT.

This clonotype was counted only a few times. This chain uses TRBV10-3 with TRBJ2-7; 9 bases fit TRBD2. Germline V gives CDR1 ENHRY, CDR2 SYGVKD. This CDR3 is 14 amino acids long. Unmatched junction bases numbered 4, after V lost 4 bases and J lost 3 bases. The CDR3 DNA sequence: TGTGCCATCAGTGGGGGACTAGCAGACTACGAGCAGTACTTC. Encoded protein: CAISGGLADYEQYF.

This clonotype has only a few counts. The rearrangement uses TRBV20-1 and TRBJ1-1; a possible D gene is TRBD1 (6 bases). Per the germline V gene, CDR1 is DFQATT and CDR2 is SNEGSKA (reference sequence). Trimming stripped 3 bases from V and 4 bases from J, with 9 bases between. CDR3 length: 12 amino acids. This chain's CDR3 is CSASLGATEAFF. The CDR3 DNA is TGCAGTGCTAGTTTGGGGGCCACTGAAGCTTTCTTT.

This chain joins TRBV5-1 and TRBJ2-3; maybe TRBD1 (6 bases). The V gene's germline CDR1 is SGHRS and CDR2 YFSETQ. The V and J ends lost 1 base and 1 base respectively, with 13 bases between them. CDR3 length: 16 amino acids. This CDR3 is CASSLRRAGGTDTQYF. CDR3 bases: TGCGCCAGCAGCTTGAGGCGGGCAGGGGGCACAGATACGCAGTATTTT.

The genes are TRBV4-2 and TRBJ2-5; no reliable D call. The CDR3 extends over 15 amino acids. Trimming took 2 bases from V and 4 from J, leaving 14 bases between them. Germline lookup yields CDR1 LGHNA and CDR2 YNFKEQ. The CDR3 sequence: CASSQSLREVETQYF. In nucleotides, the CDR3 is TGTGCCAGCAGCCAATCCTTGCGAGAGGTAGAGACCCAGTACTTC.

This sequence joins TRBV3-1 and TRBJ2-7, with 9 bases identical to TRBD2. The CDR3 loop spans 16 amino acids. Germline CDR1 is LGHDT and CDR2 is YNNKEL (reference sequence). The J segment lost 0 bases and the V segment lost 3 bases, leaving 6 bases of the junction unmatched. CDR3 sequence (DNA): TGTGCCAGCAGCCAGCTGAGTAGCGGGAGCTCCTACGAGCAGTACTTC. This codes for CASSQLSSGSSYEQYF.

This clonotype was observed a single time. The chain couples TRBV11-2 to TRBJ2-5, with 7 bases aligning to TRBD2. With 1 base clipped from V and 4 bases from J, the junction kept 6 bases outside the gene matches. CDR3 size: 15 residues. Germline V lookup: CDR1 SGHAT, CDR2 FQNNGV. The CDR3 DNA reads TGTGCCAGCAGCTTAGGCGGGAGTGAGAGAGAGACCCAGTACTTC. This encodes CASSLGGSERETQYF.